Listed here are 23 T cell receptor beta chains from one sample, sequenced in a study of cytomegalovirus exposure and HLA in healthy donors. Profiled with immunoSEQ multiplex PCR; TCRdb holds only in-frame clones, not every one. The sample includes 100,000 to 150,000 clones, around 85% of them seen just once. Material for sequencing was PBMCs. These receptors were obtained from a woman younger than 45 in good health and CMV-seronegative.

The chain employs TRBV4-3 and TRBJ2-7; 11 bases agree with TRBD2. The V gene end was trimmed by 1 base and the J gene end by 4 bases; junction bases not matched to a gene: 6. Germline-derived CDR1 and CDR2 are LGHNA and YSLEER. The CDR3 loop spans 16 amino acids. CDR3 nucleotide sequence: TGCGCCAGCAGCCAAGGATTAGCGGGGGGGCTATACGAGCAGTACTTC. Translation gives CASSQGLAGGLYEQYF.

This clone was seen only once. The genes are TRBV13 and TRBJ2-1, with 11 bases aligning to TRBD2. V shed 6 bases and J 9 bases; nucleotides not matched to a gene: 7. The germline V gene encodes CDR1 PRHDT and CDR2 FYEKMQ (reference sequence). This CDR3 has 14 residues. The CDR3 coding sequence is TGTGCCAGCAGTAGACTAGCGGGGATCGGTGAGCAGTTCTTC. Translated, it gives CASSRLAGIGEQFF.

This chain uses TRBV5-4 with TRBJ2-3; D possibly corresponds to TRBD2 (6 bases). V dropped 4 bases and J dropped 3 bases, with 18 bases sitting between them. CDR3 length equals 16 residues. Per germline, CDR1 SGHNT and CDR2 YYREEE (reference sequence). The CDR3 DNA follows: TGTGCCAGCAGCCCCCCGATTGGGCGGGGTACAGATACGCAGTATTTT. Its protein product is CASSPPIGRGTDTQYF.

The chain carries TRBV19 and TRBJ2-2; D unresolved. Per germline, CDR1 LNHDA and CDR2 SQIVND (reference sequence). Trimming removed 5 bases at V and 6 bases at J, with 10 bases between. The CDR3 consists of 13 residues. The CDR3 region is CASSESYAGELFF. The CDR3 DNA is TGTGCCAGTAGTGAATCCTATGCCGGGGAGCTGTTTTTT.

The chain combines TRBV7-6 with TRBJ2-2, with TRBD1 identical over 9 bases. With 4 bases clipped from V and 4 bases from J, the junction kept 4 bases outside the gene matches. The CDR3 length is 15 residues. Germline V gene lookup returns CDR1 SGHVS and CDR2 FNYEAQ. The CDR3 DNA follows: TGTGCCAGCAGCTCCGGGACAGGGTTCACCGGGGAGCTGTTTTTT. Translated, it gives CASSSGTGFTGELFF.

The V and J genes are TRBV7-9 and TRBJ2-5; perhaps TRBD1 as D (6 bases). The CDR3 runs to 15 residues. CDR1 SEHNR and CDR2 FQNEAQ come from the germline V gene (reference sequence). V was trimmed by 0 bases and J by 4 bases, leaving 12 bases between them. CDR3 sequence (DNA): TGTGCCAGCAGCTTAGCGGACAGCTTGGGAGAGACCCAGTACTTC. Protein sequence: CASSLADSLGETQYF. The complete variable domain, with remaining parts taken from reference TRBV7-9 and TRBJ2-5, reads DTGVSQNPRHKITKRGQNVTFRCDPISEHNRLYWYRQTLGQGPEFLTYFQNEAQLEKSRLLSDRFSAERPKGSFSTLEIQRTEQGDSAMYLCASSLADSLGETQYFGPGTRLLVL.

The chain couples TRBV7-9 to TRBJ1-6; D is uncertain. Trimming removed 5 bases at V and 7 bases at J, with 6 bases between. CDR1 is SEHNR, CDR2 FQNEAQ, per germline (reference sequence). The CDR3 has 12 amino acids. CDR3 residues: CASSNQNSPLHF. The DNA for the CDR3 is TGTGCCAGCAGCAATCAGAATTCACCCCTCCACTTT.

The table lists this clone with a count of one. The V call is TRBV28, the J call TRBJ2-5, with D tentatively TRBD2 (6 bases). This CDR3 comprises 13 residues. The germline V and J ends were trimmed by 5 bases and 3 bases, with 10 bases remaining between them. Germline V gene lookup returns CDR1 MDHEN and CDR2 SYDVKM. CDR3: CASSPWGEETQYF. For the CDR3, the DNA is TGTGCCAGCAGTCCTTGGGGGGAAGAGACCCAGTACTTC.

The rearrangement links TRBV12-5 to TRBJ2-5; 13 positions agree with TRBD2. J lost 0 bases, V lost 1 base, and 5 bases had no gene match. This CDR3 is built from 18 residues. Germline V gene lookup returns CDR1 LGHNT and CDR2 FRNRAP. The CDR3 protein is CASGLGLAGGNYQETQYF. Here the CDR3 DNA reads TGTGCTAGTGGTTTGGGACTAGCGGGGGGAAATTACCAAGAGACCCAGTACTTC.

This chain joins TRBV6-5 and TRBJ1-5; no firm D call. The CDR3 contains 14 residues. The V and J ends lost 6 bases and 2 bases respectively, with 11 bases between them. Germline V gives CDR1 MNHEY, CDR2 SVGAGI. The CDR3 DNA reads as TGTGCCAGCAGGGGCGAATCGGGCAATCAGCCCCAGCATTTT. The encoded protein is CASRGESGNQPQHF.

The chain joins TRBV7-2 to TRBJ2-5; 13 positions agree with TRBD2. Germline CDR1 is SGHTA and CDR2 is FQGNSA. With V trimmed by 8 bases and J by 5 bases, 17 bases remained unmatched. The CDR3 covers 18 residues. CDR3 DNA: TGTGCCAGCGGCCTAGTTTCACTAGCGGGGGGGGCTAGGGAGACCCAGTACTTC. This encodes CASGLVSLAGGARETQYF.

This clone was seen a few times. CDR3 sequence: CASSLGGGSYEQYF. Written as DNA, the CDR3 is TGTGCCAGCAGCTTAGGCGGGGGTTCCTACGAGCAGTACTTC. The chain has TRBV7-3 and TRBJ2-7; 7 bases agree with TRBD2. Trimming took 2 bases from V and 1 from J; bases not matched to a gene: 2. The CDR3 sequence is 14 residues long. Germline V gene sequence: CDR1 SGHTA, CDR2 FQGTGA.

The CDR3: CASSLGPAGVDEQYF. The CDR3 DNA is TGTGCCAGCAGCTTGGGGCCCGCTGGAGTGGACGAGCAGTACTTC. V gene TRBV5-5 combines with J gene TRBJ2-7; D uncertain. This CDR3 spans 15 amino acids. Trimming removed 0 bases from V and 5 bases from J, with 15 bases in between. In germline, CDR1 is SGHKS, CDR2 YYEKEE (reference sequence).

This chain uses TRBV5-4 with TRBJ1-1; weak D call: TRBD1 (5 bases). The V and J ends lost 3 bases and 4 bases respectively, with 16 bases between them. The CDR3 contains 15 residues. Germline V lookup: CDR1 SGHNT, CDR2 YYREEE (reference sequence). CDR3 protein: CASSYPQGGSTEAFF. The CDR3 DNA reads as TGTGCCAGCAGCTACCCGCAGGGCGGGAGCACTGAAGCTTTCTTT.

This chain connects TRBV30 to TRBJ1-5; D remains ambiguous. Trimming stripped 4 bases from V and 2 bases from J, with 12 bases between. The germline V gene encodes CDR1 GTSNPN and CDR2 SVGIG (reference sequence). This CDR3 comprises 14 residues. The CDR3 region is CAWNGVNGNQPQHF. DNA of the CDR3: TGTGCCTGGAACGGGGTTAATGGCAATCAGCCCCAGCATTTT.

V and J are TRBV7-2 and TRBJ2-5, with 10 positions matching TRBD2. The CDR3 has 16 amino acids. V trimming: 1 base; J trimming: 5 bases; junction bases outside the gene matches: 7. Germline assignment: CDR1 SGHTA and CDR2 FQGNSA. The CDR3 spells CASSLERGSGGETQYF. The CDR3 DNA reads TGTGCCAGCAGCTTAGAAAGGGGTAGCGGGGGGGAGACCCAGTACTTC.

This CDR3 reads CASSSQVGQGDEKLFF. CDR3 coding DNA: TGCGCCAGCAGCTCCCAGGTGGGACAGGGGGATGAAAAACTGTTTTTT. The chain uses TRBV4-1 and TRBJ1-4; 11 nucleotides line up with TRBD1. Germline CDR1 MGHRA, CDR2 YSYEKL. V shed 5 bases and J 6 bases; nucleotides not matched to a gene: 8. CDR3 length: 16 amino acids.

With respect to this clone: One junction end does not reproduce the germline sequence, and a read error may be involved. The chain links TRBV7-2 to TRBJ1-2, with no clear D. CDR1 and CDR2 from the germline V gene are SGHTA and FQGNSA. This CDR3 region has 13 residues. The CDR3 spells CASSLGAGRFVDF. CDR3 sequence (DNA): TGTGCCAGCAGCTTAGGGGCAGGCCGGTTTGTTGACTTC.

The chain is built from TRBV6-5 and TRBJ1-3, with D tentatively TRBD1 (5 bases). CDR3 size: 15 residues. Trimming cost V 0 bases and J 4 bases, with 10 bases left between them. Germline V gene data show CDR1 as MNHEY and CDR2 as SVGAGI. The CDR3 nucleotides read TGTGCCAGCAGTTACTCGAGCGGGACGGGAAACACCATATATTTT. Translated, it gives CASSYSSGTGNTIYF.

The count of this clone is one. V is TRBV5-4 and J is TRBJ2-3; weak D call: TRBD2 (6 bases). Deletions cut 2 bases from V and 1 base from J, with 14 bases between. The CDR3 length is 16 residues. CDR1 is SGHNT, CDR2 YYREEE, per germline (reference sequence). The CDR3 is CASSFGVWGGTDTQYF. The CDR3 DNA reads as TGTGCCAGCAGCTTCGGGGTCTGGGGGGGCACAGATACGCAGTATTTT.

The gene calls are TRBV7-9 and TRBJ2-2; TRBD2 matches at 7 bases. Germline V gene lookup returns CDR1 SEHNR and CDR2 FQNEAQ (reference sequence). V lost 4 bases and J lost 4; bases outside the gene matches: 9. The CDR3 covers 16 residues. The CDR3 is CASSSLGLAATGELFF. Written as DNA, the CDR3 is TGTGCCAGCAGCTCCTTGGGTCTAGCGGCCACCGGGGAGCTGTTTTTT. The whole variable domain, filled in from reference TRBV7-9 and TRBJ2-2, reads DTGVSQNPRHKITKRGQNVTFRCDPISEHNRLYWYRQTLGQGPEFLTYFQNEAQLEKSRLLSDRFSAERPKGSFSTLEIQRTEQGDSAMYLCASSSLGLAATGELFFGEGSRLTVL.

V usage is TRBV7-2 and J usage is TRBJ1-4; no definite D call. The CDR3 is 14 residues long. The V and J ends lost 5 bases and 1 base respectively, with 8 bases between them. In germline, CDR1 is SGHTA, CDR2 FQGNSA. The CDR3 sequence is CASSPGGTNEKLFF. As DNA, the CDR3 is TGTGCCAGCAGCCCGGGAGGAACTAATGAAAAACTGTTTTTT. Complete variable domain (other parts from reference TRBV7-2 and TRBJ1-4): GAGVSQSPSNKVTEKGKDVELRCDPISGHTALYWYRQSLGQGLEFLIYFQGNSAPDKSGLPSDRFSAERTGGSVSTLTIQRTQQEDSAVYLCASSPGGTNEKLFFGSGTQLSVL.

The rearrangement joins TRBV5-4 to TRBJ2-2; D may be TRBD2 (6 bases). V was clipped by 5 bases and J by 3 bases, with 11 bases between them. This CDR3 region has 14 residues. Per germline, CDR1 SGHNT and CDR2 YYREEE (reference sequence). CDR3 DNA: TGTGCCAGCAGTTTACCGGGGGACACCGGGGAGCTGTTTTTT. This sequence encodes CASSLPGDTGELFF.